Listed here are 4 T cell receptor beta chains from one sample, sequenced in a study of blood T cells in healthy people across ages. Primed by a sample-barcoded 5' primer and a J-beta primer mix, a second PCR proceeded for 7 to 11 cycles. TCRdb independently ran MiXCR on the 5' RACE reads; one entry per CDR3 protein. In the table there are approximately 960,000 distinct CDR3 sequences, 29% of which are singletons. The same data also contributed to another study, on T cells of mothers and their children.

Material: blood. The receptors originated from a woman in her forties in good health.

Concerning this clonotype itself: Compared with germline, one end of the junction differs, possibly owing to a read error. The chain employs TRBV3-1 and TRBJ1-6; 7 nucleotides line up with TRBD1. The CDR3 extends over 15 amino acids. The germline V gene encodes CDR1 LGHDT and CDR2 YNNKEL (reference sequence). For the CDR3, the DNA is TGTGCCAGCAGCCGGCAGGGGGTCGATAATCCACCCCTCCACTTT. Protein product: CASSRQGVDNPPLHF.

At least ten counts were recorded for this clonotype. The rearrangement joins TRBV5-5 to TRBJ1-5, with no clear D. Trimming left V 0 bases short and J 1 base short, with 5 bases between. This CDR3 has 14 residues. Per germline, CDR1 SGHKS and CDR2 YYEKEE (reference sequence). The CDR3 loop is CASSLALSNQPQHF. In DNA form, the CDR3 reads TGTGCCAGCAGCTTGGCCCTGAGCAATCAGCCCCAGCATTTT.

The CDR3 loop is CASSLAGTLRGANVLTF. The CDR3 bases are TGTGCCAGCAGCTTAGCGGGGACACTGCGAGGGGCCAACGTCCTGACTTTC. The rearrangement links TRBV7-6 to TRBJ2-6, with D possibly matching TRBD1 (6 bases). Trimming took off 0 bases at V and 4 bases at J, with 13 bases between the two ends. Germline CDR1 reads SGHVS; CDR2 reads FNYEAQ. CDR3 length: 17 amino acids.

The V and J genes are TRBV20-1 and TRBJ2-5, with 11 bases lining up with TRBD2. The CDR3 is made up of 14 amino acids. Losses at the gene ends were 6 bases for V and 5 bases for J; bases not matched to a gene: 8. The V gene's germline CDR1 is DFQATT and CDR2 SNEGSKA (reference sequence). DNA for the CDR3: TGCAGTGCGGAATCGACTAGCGGGGAGGAGACCCAGTACTTC. Amino acid sequence: CSAESTSGEETQYF.